The 32 T cell receptor beta chains reported below all come from one sample, sequenced in a study of blood T cell repertoires in COVID-19. Repertoires were generated with immunoSEQ multiplex PCR, while TCRdb's copy carries only in-frame clones and drops some. The repertoire holds some 40,000 clones, with about 83% as singletons. The specimen was peripheral blood. Receptors were obtained from a woman older than 75 with acute or convalescent COVID-19.

The rearrangement links TRBV7-9 to TRBJ2-5; D perhaps matches TRBD1 (7 bases). Looked up from germline, CDR1 is SEHNR and CDR2 is FQNEAQ (reference sequence). V was pared by 8 bases and J by 0 bases, with 13 bases between. The CDR3 consists of 14 residues. The CDR3 sequence is CASGWRGHQETQYF. Here the CDR3 DNA reads TGTGCCAGCGGGTGGAGGGGGCACCAAGAGACCCAGTACTTC. Full variable domain (missing parts from reference TRBV7-9 and TRBJ2-5): DTGVSQNPRHKITKRGQNVTFRCDPISEHNRLYWYRQTLGQGPEFLTYFQNEAQLEKSRLLSDRFSAERPKGSFSTLEIQRTEQGDSAMYLCASGWRGHQETQYFGPGTRLLVL.

In DNA form, the CDR3 reads TGTGCCAGCAGTGACCGGACAGGGGGCTCTGGAAACACCATATATTTT. This codes for CASSDRTGGSGNTIYF. The chain carries TRBV6-1 and TRBJ1-3, with 10 positions matching TRBD1. The junction had 2 bases not matched to a gene; V was cut back by 3 bases and J by 0 bases. The CDR3 consists of 16 residues. The germline V gene encodes CDR1 MNHNS and CDR2 SASEGT.

The genes are TRBV6-5 and TRBJ1-4, with D possibly matching TRBD1 (5 bases). Germline lookup yields CDR1 MNHEY and CDR2 SVGAGI. The CDR3 length is 15 residues. The ends were cut back, 6 bases at V and 8 bases at J, with 19 bases in the middle. The CDR3 DNA is TGTGCCAGCAGCGTTGTAATGGGGCGAGGCGAAAAACTGTTTTTT. Protein: CASSVVMGRGEKLFF.

The chain's CDR3 is CASSLQGYNSPLHF. For the CDR3, the DNA is TGTGCCAGCAGTTTACAGGGGTATAATTCACCCCTCCACTTT. The chain couples TRBV27 to TRBJ1-6; D is perhaps TRBD1 (6 bases). V was trimmed by 2 bases and J by 4 bases, leaving 6 bases between them. Germline V lookup: CDR1 MNHEY, CDR2 SMNVEV (reference sequence). The CDR3 consists of 14 residues.

V is TRBV11-2 and J is TRBJ1-1; D perhaps matches TRBD1 (5 bases). This CDR3 region has 15 residues. Germline lookup yields CDR1 SGHAT and CDR2 FQNNGV. V dropped 1 base and J dropped 4 bases, with 13 bases sitting between them. As DNA, the CDR3 is TGTGCCAGCAGCTTAGTCGGGGCGGGGAGCACTGAAGCTTTCTTT. Translated, it gives CASSLVGAGSTEAFF.

The rearrangement joins TRBV30 to TRBJ1-3; D not certain. Germline loops: CDR1 GTSNPN, CDR2 SVGIG (reference sequence). V lost 1 base and J lost 0, with 10 bases in between. This CDR3 has 15 amino acids. In DNA form, the CDR3 reads TGTGCCTGGAGTGAAGAGGGAAGCTCTGGAAACACCATATATTTT. Encoded protein: CAWSEEGSSGNTIYF.

The V and J genes are TRBV6-6 and TRBJ1-1; 7 bases agree with TRBD1. This CDR3 spans 16 amino acids. Germline V gene data show CDR1 as MNHNY and CDR2 as SVGAGI (reference sequence). The V segment lost 7 bases and the J segment 0 bases; nucleotides outside the gene matches: 11. CDR3 amino acids: CASKSRDSLMNTEAFF. CDR3 coding DNA: TGTGCCAGCAAATCACGGGACAGTTTAATGAACACTGAAGCTTTCTTT.

The chain couples TRBV10-3 to TRBJ1-2; perhaps TRBD1 as D (5 bases). V was cut by 6 bases and J by 4 bases, with 15 bases left in between. The CDR3 sequence is 14 residues long. Per germline, CDR1 ENHRY and CDR2 SYGVKD. The CDR3 DNA reads TGTGCCATCAGCCCCTCGACAGTTTCCTATGGCTACACCTTC. It codes for CAISPSTVSYGYTF.

The J gene is TRBJ1-3, the V gene TRBV19, with TRBD1 as a possible D gene (5 bases). V was cut by 7 bases and J by 0 bases, with 10 bases left in between. The CDR3 covers 14 residues. Germline CDR1 is LNHDA and CDR2 is SQIVND (reference sequence). The CDR3 region is CASKRQGSGNTIYF. The CDR3 DNA sequence: TGTGCCAGTAAGAGGCAGGGCTCTGGAAACACCATATATTTT.

The CDR3 spells CASSQPDKGRNIQYF. For the CDR3, the DNA is TGTGCCAGCTCCCAACCTGACAAAGGTCGCAACATTCAGTACTTC. The rearrangement links TRBV11-1 to TRBJ2-4; D gene unclear. The V and J ends lost 8 bases and 7 bases respectively, with 21 bases between them. Germline V CDR1 and CDR2: SGHAT, FQDESV (reference sequence). The CDR3 is made up of 15 amino acids.

This chain links TRBV19 with TRBJ2-3; TRBD2 matches 14 bases. The CDR3 runs to 16 residues. The germline V gene encodes CDR1 LNHDA and CDR2 SQIVND (reference sequence). V lost 3 bases and J lost 1; bases outside the gene matches: 0. CDR3 in amino acids: CASSMGLAGGTDTQYF. The CDR3, as DNA: TGTGCCAGTAGTATGGGACTAGCGGGGGGCACAGATACGCAGTATTTT.

The chain recombines TRBV19 with TRBJ1-2, with 9 bases that match TRBD1. CDR3 size: 14 residues. Germline V lookup: CDR1 LNHDA, CDR2 SQIVND (reference sequence). V trimming: 3 bases; J trimming: 7 bases; junction bases outside the gene matches: 6. CDR3 DNA sequence: TGTGCCAGTAGTATGGACAGGGGAAGTGGTGGCTACACCTTC. This encodes CASSMDRGSGGYTF.

This clone was picked up a small number of times. The chain carries TRBV19 and TRBJ1-6; 7 bases fit TRBD1. From germline, CDR1 is LNHDA and CDR2 SQIVND (reference sequence). CDR3 size: 14 residues. V shed 7 bases and J 7 bases; nucleotides not matched to a gene: 7. The CDR3 protein is CASTPGQPNSPLHF. The CDR3 DNA reads as TGTGCCAGTACCCCGGGACAGCCGAATTCACCCCTCCACTTT. Complete variable domain (other parts from reference TRBV19 and TRBJ1-6): DGGITQSPKYLFRKEGQNVTLSCEQNLNHDAMYWYRQDPGQGLRLIYYSQIVNDFQKGDIAEGYSVSREKKESFPLTVTSAQKNPTAFYLCASTPGQPNSPLHFGNGTRLTVT.

The chain employs TRBV6-5 and TRBJ1-1; D remains unclear. The CDR3 contains 14 residues. Per germline, CDR1 MNHEY and CDR2 SVGAGI. Deletions cut 6 bases from V and 2 bases from J, with 13 bases between. The CDR3 coding sequence is TGTGCCAGCAGCGCGAGGGAGATTAACACTGAAGCTTTCTTT. This sequence encodes CASSAREINTEAFF.

Note on this clone: Its ends do not fully match the called genes, so a read error is possible. The rearrangement uses TRBV7-7 and TRBJ2-3; TRBD2 agrees at 7 bases. CDR1 SSHAT and CDR2 FNYEAQ come from the germline V gene (reference sequence). The length of the CDR3 is 15 residues. CDR3 residues: CASSLGLAEADTQYF. The CDR3 DNA reads TGTGCTAGCAGCTTAGGGCTAGCGGAAGCAGATACGCAGTATTTT.

V is TRBV20-1 and J is TRBJ1-2; D is possibly TRBD1 (6 bases). V lost 5 bases and J lost 8, with 18 bases in between. This CDR3 is 13 amino acids long. The germline V gene has CDR1 DFQATT and CDR2 SNEGSKA (reference sequence). DNA of the CDR3: TGCAGTGCTGGTGAGGGGGGACCTCGCGGCTACACCTTC. Translated: CSAGEGGPRGYTF.

This clone was counted a few times. The chain joins TRBV30 to TRBJ1-2; unclear D gene. In germline, CDR1 is GTSNPN, CDR2 SVGIG (reference sequence). The CDR3 consists of 10 residues. V was trimmed by 7 bases and J by 3 bases, leaving 6 bases between them. For the CDR3, the DNA is TGTGCCTTATGGCACTATGGCTACACCTTC. It is translated as CALWHYGYTF.

The chain joins TRBV7-2 to TRBJ1-2, with D possibly matching TRBD1 (5 bases). CDR3 length: 13 residues. CDR1 is SGHTA, CDR2 FQGNSA, per germline. V lost 6 bases, J lost 1 base, and 9 bases lay in between. The CDR3 sequence: CASRAGYNYGYTF. CDR3 DNA: TGTGCCAGCAGGGCAGGGTATAACTATGGCTACACCTTC.

This chain links TRBV7-9 with TRBJ2-1; D ambiguous. Germline-derived CDR1 and CDR2 are SEHNR and FQNEAQ (reference sequence). Trimming removed 4 bases at V and 0 bases at J, with 7 bases between. The CDR3 spans 14 residues. The CDR3, as DNA: TGTGCCAGCAGCTCCTCTTACTCCTACAATGAGCAGTTCTTC. As protein: CASSSSYSYNEQFF.

This clone was detected a few times. The rearrangement joins TRBV2 to TRBJ2-3, with a possible D match to TRBD2 (5 bases). Per the germline V gene, CDR1 is SNHLY and CDR2 is FYNNEI. The ends were cut back, 6 bases at V and 3 bases at J, with 7 bases in the middle. This CDR3 region has 12 residues. The CDR3 spells CASREVTDTQYF. The CDR3 coding sequence is TGTGCCAGCAGGGAGGTTACAGATACGCAGTATTTT.

The genes are TRBV7-2 and TRBJ2-1; a weak D match, TRBD1 (6 bases). CDR3 size: 15 residues. Trimming took 2 bases from V and 5 from J, leaving 13 bases between them. In germline, CDR1 is SGHTA, CDR2 FQGNSA. In nucleotides, the CDR3 is TGTGCCAGCAGCTTATCGTTTACAGGGCACAATGAGCAGTTCTTC. Protein sequence: CASSLSFTGHNEQFF. The whole variable domain, filled in from reference TRBV7-2 and TRBJ2-1, reads GAGVSQSPSNKVTEKGKDVELRCDPISGHTALYWYRQSLGQGLEFLIYFQGNSAPDKSGLPSDRFSAERTGGSVSTLTIQRTQQEDSAVYLCASSLSFTGHNEQFFGPGTRLTVL.

This sequence joins TRBV7-8 and TRBJ2-3; D is perhaps TRBD2 (6 bases). In germline, CDR1 is SGHVS, CDR2 FQNEAQ. V was cut by 0 bases and J by 0 bases, with 13 bases left in between. The CDR3 extends over 17 amino acids. CDR3 sequence: CASSLAGGSTSTDTQYF. The DNA of the CDR3 is TGTGCCAGCAGCTTAGCGGGGGGATCAACTAGCACAGATACGCAGTATTTT. Using reference TRBV7-8 and TRBJ2-3 for the parts outside the CDR3, the full variable domain is GAGVSQSPRYKVAKRGQDVALRCDPISGHVSLFWYQQALGQGPEFLTYFQNEAQLDKSGLPSDRFFAERPEGSVSTLKIQRTQQEDSAVYLCASSLAGGSTSTDTQYFGPGTRLTVL.

The chain recombines TRBV7-9 with TRBJ2-7; a possible D gene is TRBD1 (6 bases). Between the trimmed V and J ends, which lost 7 bases and 7 bases, there was a span of 17 bases. CDR1 is SEHNR, CDR2 FQNEAQ, per germline (reference sequence). The CDR3 has 13 amino acids. The CDR3 bases are TGTGCCAGCACCTATTCGGGGCAGGGGGAGCAGTACTTC. This encodes CASTYSGQGEQYF.

There are a few counts of this clone. This rearrangement joins TRBV29-1 to TRBJ1-1; tentatively, D is TRBD1 (5 bases). Per the germline V gene, CDR1 is SQVTM and CDR2 is ANQGSEA. Trimming removed 6 bases at V and 1 base at J, with 9 bases between. There are 12 residues in the CDR3. CDR3: CSVAQENTEAFF. The CDR3 nucleotides read TGCAGCGTGGCACAGGAGAACACTGAAGCTTTCTTT.

CDR3 DNA: TGTGCCAGCAGTGCTGCGGTGAACACTGAAGCTTTCTTT. Protein sequence: CASSAAVNTEAFF. This chain joins TRBV6-4 and TRBJ1-1; D is unclear. The CDR3 totals 13 residues. Germline-derived CDR1 and CDR2 are MRHNA and SNTAGT. Trimming shortened V by 4 bases and J by 0 bases, and 6 bases separated the two germline ends.

The gene calls are TRBV7-2 and TRBJ2-1; D is perhaps TRBD2 (6 bases). The CDR3 consists of 13 residues. V dropped 1 base and J dropped 10 bases, with 11 bases sitting between them. Germline V gives CDR1 SGHTA, CDR2 FQGNSA. Written as DNA, the CDR3 is TGTGCCAGCAGCTTAGTGGAGGGGAGGGAGCAGTTCTTC. Translating gives CASSLVEGREQFF.

The chain has TRBV15 and TRBJ2-3, with D tentatively TRBD2 (6 bases). Germline CDR1 LNHNV, CDR2 YYDKDF (reference sequence). The V end was cut by 5 bases, the J end by 2 bases, with 11 bases between. This CDR3 has 14 residues. CDR3 residues: CATSHGLNTDTQYF. The CDR3, as DNA: TGTGCCACCAGCCACGGACTAAACACAGATACGCAGTATTTT.

The chain recombines TRBV28 with TRBJ1-5, with D possibly TRBD1 on 6 matching bases. V lost 6 bases, J lost 0 bases, and 15 bases lay in between. CDR1 is MDHEN and CDR2 is SYDVKM in the germline V gene. The CDR3 extends over 16 amino acids. In nucleotides, the CDR3 is TGTGCCAGCAGGCTTCCTGGACAGAATAGCAATCAGCCCCAGCATTTT. This codes for CASRLPGQNSNQPQHF.

The chain couples TRBV19 to TRBJ1-3, with TRBD1 identical over 7 bases. The V gene end was trimmed by 10 bases and the J gene end by 16 bases; junction bases not matched to a gene: 16. The CDR3 consists of 12 residues. Germline loops: CDR1 LNHDA, CDR2 SQIVND (reference sequence). CDR3 in DNA: TGTGCCACTGATGACAGGGAAGGGTTCGGGTATTTT. Translated: CATDDREGFGYF.

V is TRBV18 and J is TRBJ1-4; D gene ambiguous. CDR1 is KGHSH and CDR2 is LQKENI in the germline V gene. This CDR3 is 15 amino acids long. With 4 bases removed from V and 5 bases from J, the gap between germline ends came to 14 bases. The CDR3 region is CASSLEDQSNEKLFF. CDR3 DNA sequence: TGTGCCAGCTCACTAGAGGATCAGTCAAATGAAAAACTGTTTTTT.

This clone was detected a few times. The chain is built from TRBV6-2 or TRBV6-3 and TRBJ2-5; 8 bases align to TRBD2. CDR1 is MNHEY, CDR2 SVGEGT, per germline. The CDR3 sequence is 15 residues long. V was clipped by 1 base and J by 4 bases; unmatched bases: 5. The CDR3 loop reads CASSYLRGEGETQYF. The DNA of the CDR3 is TGTGCCAGCAGTTACTTGCGGGGGGAAGGAGAGACCCAGTACTTC.

J is TRBJ2-7 and V is TRBV7-9; TRBD2 might be the D (6 bases). The CDR3 runs to 16 residues. Per germline, CDR1 SEHNR and CDR2 FQNEAQ (reference sequence). V was pared by 5 bases and J by 3 bases, with 20 bases between. CDR3 protein: CASSGGMSRMIYEQYF. In DNA form, the CDR3 reads TGTGCCAGCAGCGGGGGGATGTCCCGAATGATCTACGAGCAGTACTTC.